This TCR beta chain was sequenced during a study of blood T cell repertoires in COVID-19 (dated by TCRdb to between 2020 and 2021). With regard to the full study: The collaborator samples originated in the United States, Italy and Spain and spanned the acute and convalescent phases of COVID-19. The material from the prospective study consisted of cDNA or gDNA derived from T cells, B-cell-depleted T cells, or PBMCs. Deeply sampled blood TCRbeta repertoires from subjects exposed to, actively infected with, or recovered from COVID-19 were included in the dataset. The repertoires were made available in a free public database intended to serve as a resource for research on the immune response to SARS-CoV-2. The samples were drawn from two sources: the first 160 participants of the ongoing ImmuneRACE study, and 1,000 to 1,500 subjects contributed by 6 global collaborators. A de-identified subject ID, COVID-19 status, age in years and sex were almost always included in the sample metadata. HLA class I and class II types, where available, came from metadata supplied by the sample provider rather than from assay-based typing. The full study reports these points: The quantity of clinical and demographic metadata differed by source and by participant and was supplied without curation.

Each collaborating institution followed its own protocols to collect whole blood in K2EDTA tubes. For TCRbeta analysis, collaborators shipped samples as frozen whole blood, isolated PBMCs, or DNA extracted from either of those sample types. A word on this clone: Its antigen is not yet known. The record has no base qualities; no much larger clone is one base away.

The CDR3 has 18 amino acids, counting the end cysteine and phenylalanine. Only the CDR3 DNA stays, 54 bases, in frame from base 1. Reading the germline V gene (reference sequence) gives CDR1 MNHEY and CDR2 SMNVEV. V loses 6 bases at its end and J loses 0 bases; junction bases beyond the gene matches: 8. TCRbeta CDR3 regions were amplified from genomic DNA by means of the immunoSEQ Assay, a bias-controlled multiplex PCR. Turning to the authors' computational methods: Within the assay, amplification of reference gene primers was used to estimate how many nucleated cells each sample contained. To quantify the absolute abundance of each unique TCRbeta CDR3 rearrangement, sequence reads were collapsed and filtered. For each sample, productive Simpson clonality was calculated as the square root of Simpson's diversity index over productive rearrangements. TCRdb took this table from immuneACCESS and kept in-frame rearrangements with V and J called. Such tables lack part of the clones; where checked against another copy, unresolved V genes explain under half of the gap, and the rest is unexplained. V, J and clone size are those of that table, while D and trimming were read from the DNA. Present in this sample are fewer than 350,000 clones, more than 85% of which were seen just once. About 4.2% of the sample is held by the ten biggest clonotypes.

Recombination joined TRBV27 with TRBJ2-1; 13 bases in between match TRBD2. Sequencing used peripheral blood. This sequence was found in a man in his forties with acute or convalescent COVID-19. The CDR3 amino acid sequence is: CASRKGLAGTSSYNEQFF. In nucleotide form, the sequence is TGTGCCAGCAGGAAGGGACTAGCGGGGACGAGCTCCTACAATGAGCAGTTCTTC.